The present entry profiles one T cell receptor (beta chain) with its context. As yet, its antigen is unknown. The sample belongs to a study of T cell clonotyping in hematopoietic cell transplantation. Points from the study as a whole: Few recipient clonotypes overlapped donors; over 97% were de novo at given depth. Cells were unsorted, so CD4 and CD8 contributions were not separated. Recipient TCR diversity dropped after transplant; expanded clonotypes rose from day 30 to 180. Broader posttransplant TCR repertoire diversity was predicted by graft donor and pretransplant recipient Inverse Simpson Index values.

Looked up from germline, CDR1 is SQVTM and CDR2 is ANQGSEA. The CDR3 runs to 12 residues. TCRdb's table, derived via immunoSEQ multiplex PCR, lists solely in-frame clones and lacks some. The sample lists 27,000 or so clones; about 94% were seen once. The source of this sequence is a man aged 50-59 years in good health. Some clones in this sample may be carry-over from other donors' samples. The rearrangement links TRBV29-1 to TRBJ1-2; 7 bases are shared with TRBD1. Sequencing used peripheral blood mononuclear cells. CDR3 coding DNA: TGCAGTGACAGGGATCCGGACTATGGCTACACCTTC. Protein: CSDRDPDYGYTF.